The subject of this entry is one T cell receptor beta chain. The target antigen is unknown. The V gene lost 4 bases and the J gene lost 5 bases, with 12 bases spanning the gap. Germline lookup yields CDR1 SGHTA and CDR2 FQGNSA. The CDR3 loop spans 13 amino acids. The data derive from a study of response to subunit inactivated influenza vaccine. Study-level findings and limits: Researchers suggested that each seasonal influenza vaccination recruits few new T cells.

Using its own MiXCR run on the RT-PCR reads, TCRdb lists one record per CDR3 protein. The sample records roughly 790,000 distinct CDR3 sequences, around 21% being singletons. This chain joins TRBV7-2 and TRBJ2-7, with D unclear. This clonotype was sampled from a man aged 50 or older who received an inactivated influenza vaccine. This material consisted of PBMCs from blood, taken about 5 days after vaccination. CDR3 sequence reads: CASSSDIADEQYF. The DNA of the CDR3 is TGTGCCAGCAGCTCAGATATCGCGGACGAGCAGTACTTC.